A selection of T cell receptor beta chains follows, all from one sample in a study of shared T cell receptors in the human thymus. Libraries were prepared by immunoSEQ multiplex PCR; TCRdb keeps only in-frame clonotypes and omits some of them. The table includes 700,000 or so clones, 70% to 90% detected once. The data also belong to a second study, concerning human thymus T cells.

Input material: thymocytes. Receptors originate from a girl in the first two years of life with a congenital heart defect. CDR3s include the opening cysteine and the closing phenylalanine or tryptophan. Expanded clones are given a class, and other clones once, few, many or no size at all.

j_call v_call clone_size cdr3_aa
TRBJ1-2 TRBV7-2 . CASSPPGQGDPNYGYTF
TRBJ2-1 TRBV4-1 . CASSQIYSDRGRYNEQFF
TRBJ2-1 TRBV5-4 . CASSFEERGGRFEQFF
TRBJ2-5 TRBV5-6 . CASSQEGTQYF
TRBJ2-1 TRBV28 . CASTYRKRGGYNEQFF
TRBJ1-2 TRBV28 . CASSLHAWDRTCNYGYTF
TRBJ1-5 TRBV6-5 . CASSPRVFGQPQHF
TRBJ1-6 TRBV9 . CASSVGTGNSPLHF
TRBJ1-5 TRBV7-2 . CASSLSGDSNQPQHF
TRBJ1-3 TRBV4-1 . CASSQDRGSSGNTIYF
TRBJ2-5 TRBV4-1 . CASSQAAGRGGCQETQYF
TRBJ2-5 TRBV6-6 . CASGGRDRALETQYF
TRBJ1-1 TRBV5-1 . CASSLVDGRDRTEAFF
TRBJ2-7 TRBV18 . CASSLGQGATPLEQYF
TRBJ2-7 TRBV10-3 . CAISESNRQLGPEQYF
TRBJ1-1 TRBV5-5 . CASSSGTGSDRNVEAFF
TRBJ1-6 TRBV4-1 . CASSQKACLGSLSPLHF
TRBJ1-5 TRBV7-2 . CASSLDHRDLNQPQHF
TRBJ1-1 TRBV5-1 . CASSAGAIPVDTEAFF
TRBJ1-6 TRBV5-6 once CASSFFVESSYNSPLHF
TRBJ1-2 TRBV29-1 . CSVEDRPFQGLTDGYTF
TRBJ2-3 TRBV4-3 . CASSQGRSGQGNTDTQYF
TRBJ2-7 TRBV7-9 few CASSHPRGGSYEQYF
TRBJ1-4 TRBV4-3 . CASSQDAEGGHEKLFF
TRBJ1-1 TRBV12-5 . CASGLPRRDRDWKDTEAFF
TRBJ1-5 TRBV19 . CASSLRQGDSRNNQPQHF
TRBJ1-1 TRBV4-2 . CASSQDPRLNTEAFF
TRBJ1-5 TRBV28 . CASSPEADSNNQPQHF
TRBJ1-6 TRBV10-3 . CAISESRATANSPLHF
TRBJ2-7 TRBV11-2 . CASSHTGVVAEYEQYF
TRBJ1-2 TRBV30 few CAWNLRTGSLGYTF